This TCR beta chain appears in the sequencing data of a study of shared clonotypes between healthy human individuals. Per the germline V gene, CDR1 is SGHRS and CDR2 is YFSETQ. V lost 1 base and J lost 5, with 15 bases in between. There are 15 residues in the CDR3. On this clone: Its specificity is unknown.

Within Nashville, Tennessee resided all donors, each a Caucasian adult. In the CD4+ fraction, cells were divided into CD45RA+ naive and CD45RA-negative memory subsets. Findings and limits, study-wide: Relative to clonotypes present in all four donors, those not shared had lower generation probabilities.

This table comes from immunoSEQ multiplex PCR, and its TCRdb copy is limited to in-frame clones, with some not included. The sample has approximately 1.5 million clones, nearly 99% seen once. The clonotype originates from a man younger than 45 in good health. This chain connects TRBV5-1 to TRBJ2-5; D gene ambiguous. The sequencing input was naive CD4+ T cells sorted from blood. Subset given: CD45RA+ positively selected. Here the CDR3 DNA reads TGCGCCAGCAGCTTGACAGCCCGGGTTGGGGAGACCCAGTACTTC. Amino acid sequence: CASSLTARVGETQYF.